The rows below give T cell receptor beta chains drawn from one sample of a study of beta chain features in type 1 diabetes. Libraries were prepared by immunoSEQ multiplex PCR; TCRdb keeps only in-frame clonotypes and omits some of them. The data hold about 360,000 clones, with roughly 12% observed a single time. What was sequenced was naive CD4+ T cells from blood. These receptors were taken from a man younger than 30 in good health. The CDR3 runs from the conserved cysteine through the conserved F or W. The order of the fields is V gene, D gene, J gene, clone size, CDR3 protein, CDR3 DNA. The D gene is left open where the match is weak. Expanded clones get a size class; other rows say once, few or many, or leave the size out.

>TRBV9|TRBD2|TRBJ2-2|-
CASSISGANTGELFF
TGTGCCAGCAGCATTAGCGGGGCGAACACCGGGGAGCTGTTTTTT
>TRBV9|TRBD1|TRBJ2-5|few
CASSIRDRGLETQYF
TGTGCCAGCAGCATCCGGGACAGGGGGCTTGAGACCCAGTACTTC
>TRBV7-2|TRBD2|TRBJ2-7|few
CASSFLGTSTFYEQYF
TGTGCCAGCAGCTTCCTCGGGACTAGCACATTCTACGAGCAGTACTTC
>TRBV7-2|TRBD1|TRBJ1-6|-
CASSRASVGTGGRSSPLHF
TGTGCCAGCAGCCGCGCTTCCGTGGGGACAGGGGGCAGAAGTTCACCCCTCCACTTT
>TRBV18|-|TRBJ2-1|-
CASSPRVAAIRRNEQFF
TGTGCCAGCTCACCACGGGTAGCGGCCATTAGGCGGAATGAGCAGTTCTTC
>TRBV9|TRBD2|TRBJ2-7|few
CASSVTSGVSGEQYF
TGTGCCAGCAGCGTGACTAGCGGGGTATCGGGGGAGCAGTACTTC
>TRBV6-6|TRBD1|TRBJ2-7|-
CASSYQGTAYEQYF
TGTGCCAGCAGTTACCAAGGGACAGCCTACGAGCAGTACTTC
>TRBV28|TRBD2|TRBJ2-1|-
CASSRRAGVIVRTEQFF
TGTGCCAGCAGCCGGAGAGCGGGAGTTATTGTTCGGACTGAGCAGTTCTTC
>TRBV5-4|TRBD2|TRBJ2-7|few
CASSLVPSGSHEQYF
TGTGCCAGCAGCTTGGTTCCTAGCGGGAGCCACGAGCAGTACTTC
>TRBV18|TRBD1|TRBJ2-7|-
CASSLTGAEQYF
TGTGCCAGCTCATTAACAGGGGCCGAGCAGTACTTC
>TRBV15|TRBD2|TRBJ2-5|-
CATSRGGLGGETQYF
TGTGCCACCAGCAGGGGGGGGTTGGGTGGAGAGACCCAGTACTTC
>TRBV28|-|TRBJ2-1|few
CASMGAGANYNEQFF
TGTGCCAGCATGGGGGCGGGAGCCAACTACAATGAGCAGTTCTTC
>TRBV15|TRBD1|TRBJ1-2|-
CATSRQDDRGGGYTF
TGTGCCACCAGCAGACAAGACGACAGGGGAGGTGGCTACACCTTC
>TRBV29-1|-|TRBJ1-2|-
CSVEFNPDRRHNYGYTF
TGCAGCGTTGAATTTAACCCCGACAGGCGACATAACTATGGCTACACCTTC
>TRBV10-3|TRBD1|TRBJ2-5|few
CAISEGRGQETQYF
TGTGCCATCAGTGAGGGCAGGGGGCAAGAGACCCAGTACTTC
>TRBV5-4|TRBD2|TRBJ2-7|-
CASSLASGEQYF
TGTGCCAGCAGCTTGGCTAGCGGCGAGCAGTACTTC
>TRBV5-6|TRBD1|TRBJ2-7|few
CASLGQGTYEQYF
TGTGCCAGCCTGGGACAGGGGACCTACGAGCAGTACTTC
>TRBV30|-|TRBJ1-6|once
CACGQGYNSPLHF
TGTGCCTGCGGTCAGGGGTATAATTCACCCCTCCACTTT
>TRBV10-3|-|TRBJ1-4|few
CAITDTVNEKLFF
TGTGCCATCACCGACACAGTGAATGAAAAACTGTTTTTT
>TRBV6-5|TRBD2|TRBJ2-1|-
CASKATSGGYNEQFF
TGTGCCAGCAAAGCCACTAGCGGGGGTTACAATGAGCAGTTCTTC
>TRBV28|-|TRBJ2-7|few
CASNQANIYEQYF
TGTGCCAGCAACCAAGCAAATATCTACGAGCAGTACTTC